The 5 T cell receptor beta chains reported below all come from one sample, sequenced in a study of blood T cell repertoires in COVID-19. Clones were sequenced by immunoSEQ multiplex PCR, and TCRdb holds only the in-frame ones, with some missing. The top ten hold around 6% of the sample, which has about 160,000 clones, about 84% seen once. Sequencing was carried out using PBMCs or T cells enriched from blood (not recorded which). Receptors were obtained from a woman in her 40s with acute COVID-19.

This sequence joins TRBV5-1 and TRBJ1-2; 10 bases are a match to TRBD1. The junction had 4 bases not matched to a gene; V was cut back by 0 bases and J by 8 bases. The CDR3 contains 14 residues. CDR1 and CDR2 from the germline V gene are SGHRS and YFSETQ. CDR3 sequence: CASSLGQGAEGYTF. The CDR3 DNA sequence: TGCGCCAGCAGCTTGGGACAGGGGGCTGAAGGCTACACCTTC.

The V and J genes are TRBV5-1 and TRBJ2-1; 7 positions match TRBD2. V shed 2 bases and J 7 bases; nucleotides not matched to a gene: 6. The CDR3 is 14 residues long. CDR1 SGHRS and CDR2 YFSETQ come from the germline V gene. The CDR3 protein is CASSLAGRGNEQFF. CDR3 DNA sequence: TGCGCCAGCAGCTTAGCGGGAAGGGGAAATGAGCAGTTCTTC. Full variable domain (rest looked up from reference TRBV5-1 and TRBJ2-1): KAGVTQTPRYLIKTRGQQVTLSCSPISGHRSVSWYQQTPGQGLQFLFEYFSETQRNKGNFPGRFSGRQFSNSRSEMNVSTLELGDSALYLCASSLAGRGNEQFFGPGTRLTVL.

The chain carries TRBV14 and TRBJ1-2; 7 bases are shared with TRBD1. Losses at the gene ends were 1 base for V and 5 bases for J; bases not matched to a gene: 7. The CDR3 totals 15 residues. Germline V gene sequence: CDR1 SGHDN, CDR2 FVKESK. CDR3 sequence reads: CASSQAGQEEYGYTF. CDR3 DNA: TGTGCCAGCAGCCAAGCCGGACAGGAAGAGTATGGCTACACCTTC.

The chain couples TRBV9 to TRBJ1-4, with D perhaps matching TRBD1 (5 bases). Germline V gene sequence: CDR1 SGDLS, CDR2 YYNGEE. Deletions cut 4 bases from V and 5 bases from J, with 15 bases between. The CDR3 is made up of 15 amino acids. CDR3 DNA sequence: TGTGCCAGCAGCCCCTCGACAGACATGAATGAAAAACTGTTTTTT. This gives the protein CASSPSTDMNEKLFF.

The chain is built from TRBV5-4 and TRBJ2-1; TRBD2 aligns across 9 bases. CDR3 size: 17 residues. V lost 4 bases to trimming and J lost 4 bases; unmatched junction nucleotides: 12. In germline, CDR1 is SGHNT, CDR2 YYREEE (reference sequence). CDR3: CASSLGASGTPYNEQFF. DNA of the CDR3: TGTGCCAGCAGCCTGGGGGCTAGCGGGACCCCATACAATGAGCAGTTCTTC.